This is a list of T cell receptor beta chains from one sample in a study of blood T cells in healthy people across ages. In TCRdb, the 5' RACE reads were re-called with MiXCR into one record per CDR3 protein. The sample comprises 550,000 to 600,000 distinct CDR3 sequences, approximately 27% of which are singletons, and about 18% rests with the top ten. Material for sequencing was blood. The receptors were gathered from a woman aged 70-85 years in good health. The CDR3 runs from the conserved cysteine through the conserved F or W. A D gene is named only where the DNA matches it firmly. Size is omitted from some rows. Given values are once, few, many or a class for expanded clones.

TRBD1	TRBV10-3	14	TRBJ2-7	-	TGTGCCAGCCACACAGGGGGGAGCTCCTACGAGCAGTACTTC	CASHTGGSSYEQYF
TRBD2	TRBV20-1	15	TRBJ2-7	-	TGCAGTGCTAGAGGCCGACTAGCGGGAGATCACGAGCAGTACTTC	CSARGRLAGDHEQYF
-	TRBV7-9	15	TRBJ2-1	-	TGTGCCAGCAGCTTAACTCGGACAGTCCTGGTGGAGCAGTTCTTC	CASSLTRTVLVEQFF
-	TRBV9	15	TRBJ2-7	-	TGTGCCAGCAGCGACCTTAGAGAAGTACGAGCAGAACAGTACTTC	CASSDLREVRAEQYF
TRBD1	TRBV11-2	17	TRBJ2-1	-	TGTGCCAGCAGCTTTACGTCGGGACAGGGGGCCTACAATGAGCAGTTCTTC	CASSFTSGQGAYNEQFF
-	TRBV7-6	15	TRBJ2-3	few	TGTGCCAGCAGCTTGCGAGTCGGCCCCACAGATACGCAGTATTTT	CASSLRVGPTDTQYF
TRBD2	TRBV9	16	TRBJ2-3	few	TGTGCCAGCAGCCAGGGGACTAGCGGTGTAAAGAATACGCAGTATTTT	CASSQGTSGVKNTQYF
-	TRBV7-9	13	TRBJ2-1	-	TGTGCCAGCAGCTTCGTCCAAGGCAATGAGCAGTTCTTC	CASSFVQGNEQFF
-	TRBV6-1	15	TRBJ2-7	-	TGTGCCAGCAGCGGAGGTCAAGGGGTTACCTACGAGCAGTACTTC	CASSGGQGVTYEQYF
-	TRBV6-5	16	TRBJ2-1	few	TGTGCCAGCAGTCCGCAATGGGGGCGCGGGCCCCATGAGCAGTTCTTC	CASSPQWGRGPHEQFF
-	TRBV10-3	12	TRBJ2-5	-	TGTGCCATCCGGGACGGCCAAGAGACCCAGTACTTC	CAIRDGQETQYF
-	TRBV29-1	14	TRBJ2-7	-	TGCAGCGTTGGGTTGGAAAACTATGGCTACGAGCAGTACTTC	CSVGLENYGYEQYF
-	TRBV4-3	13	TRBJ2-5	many	TGCGCCAGCAGCCAAGATAGATCGGGGACCCAGTACTTC	CASSQDRSGTQYF
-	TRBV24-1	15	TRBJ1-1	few	TGTGCCACCAGTGCCCCCGACAGGATGAACACTGAAGCTTTCTTT	CATSAPDRMNTEAFF
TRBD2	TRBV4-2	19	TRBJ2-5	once	TGTGCCAGCAGCCAAGAACGGCTAGCGGGGGGACCATTTCAAGAGACCCAGTACTTC	CASSQERLAGGPFQETQYF
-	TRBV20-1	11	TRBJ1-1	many	TGCAGTGCTATTCTGGGTCGTGGGGCTTTCTTT	CSAILGRGAFF
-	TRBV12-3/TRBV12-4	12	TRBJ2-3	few	TGTGCCAGCAGTTATATTACAGATACGCAGTATTTT	CASSYITDTQYF
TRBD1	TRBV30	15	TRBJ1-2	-	TGTGCCTGGAGGGCCGGGACAGGGGCTAACTATGGCTACACCTTC	CAWRAGTGANYGYTF
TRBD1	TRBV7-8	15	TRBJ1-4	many	TGTGCCAGCAGGGCACCGGGACAGAGGAATGAAAAACTGTTTTTT	CASRAPGQRNEKLFF
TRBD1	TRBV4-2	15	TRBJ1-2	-	TGTGCCAGCAGCCATACCCGGGACAGGGACTATGGCTACACCTTC	CASSHTRDRDYGYTF
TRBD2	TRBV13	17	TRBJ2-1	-	TGTGCCAGCAGCTTAAGGGGGCTAGCGGGGGGTAACAATGAGCAGTTCTTC	CASSLRGLAGGNNEQFF
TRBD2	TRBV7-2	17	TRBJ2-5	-	TGTGCCAGCAGCACCCGACTAGCGGGGGGGTACCAAGAGACCCAGTACTTC	CASSTRLAGGYQETQYF
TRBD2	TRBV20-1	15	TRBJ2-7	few	TGCAGTGCAGCTGGTACCGGGACTAGCGTCTACGAGCAGTACTTC	CSAAGTGTSVYEQYF
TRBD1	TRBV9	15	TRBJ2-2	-	TGTGCCAGCAGCCCATCGGGACAGGATACCGGGGAGCTGTTTTTT	CASSPSGQDTGELFF
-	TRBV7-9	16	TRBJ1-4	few	TGTGCCAGCACTCCCGAACGCGGGACATTTAATGAAAAACTGTTTTTT	CASTPERGTFNEKLFF
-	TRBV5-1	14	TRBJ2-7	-	TGCGCCAGCAGGACTGGGACGGTCCTCTACGAGCAGTACTTC	CASRTGTVLYEQYF
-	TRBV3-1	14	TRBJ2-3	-	TGTGCCAGCGGCCACGGACACATGACAGATACGCAGTATTTT	CASGHGHMTDTQYF
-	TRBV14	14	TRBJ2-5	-	TGTGCCAGCAGCCCTAGGTCTGTTCAAGAGACCCAGTACTTC	CASSPRSVQETQYF
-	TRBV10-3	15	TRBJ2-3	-	TGTGCCATCAGTGTCGCGGGGGCTAGCACAGATACGCAGTATTTT	CAISVAGASTDTQYF
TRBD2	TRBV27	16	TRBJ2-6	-	TGTGCCAGCAGGGGGAGGGAAAGGTCCGGGGCCAACGTCCTGACTTTC	CASRGRERSGANVLTF
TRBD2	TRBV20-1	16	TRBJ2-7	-	TGCAGTGCTAGCAATCTAGCGGGGGTCCGCCCAAACGAGCAGTACTTC	CSASNLAGVRPNEQYF
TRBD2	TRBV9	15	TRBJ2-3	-	TGTGCCAGCAGCGAGACCCCGGGAGGCACAGATACCCAGTATTTT	CASSETPGGTDTQYF
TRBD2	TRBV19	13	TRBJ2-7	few	TGTGCCAGTACCGGGACTAGCGGGGGAAGGCAGTACTTC	CASTGTSGGRQYF
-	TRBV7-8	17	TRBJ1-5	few	TGTGCCGGCAGCTTGGGCGGGCGGGTTGGAAGCAATCAGCCCCAGCATTTT	CAGSLGGRVGSNQPQHF
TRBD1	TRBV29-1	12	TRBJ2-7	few	TGCAGCGTTGCGCTTGGACAGGCCGAGCAGTACTTC	CSVALGQAEQYF
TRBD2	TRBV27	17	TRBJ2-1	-	TGTGCCAGCAGTTTCCTAGCGGGGGGGTTTCAGCTCAATGAGCAGTTCTTC	CASSFLAGGFQLNEQFF
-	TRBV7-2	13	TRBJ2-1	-	TGTGCCAGCAGCTTAGACCAAAACAATGAGCAGTTCTTC	CASSLDQNNEQFF
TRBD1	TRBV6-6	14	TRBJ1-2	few	TGTGCCAGCAGTTACACAGGGGGTGAATATGGCTACACCTTC	CASSYTGGEYGYTF
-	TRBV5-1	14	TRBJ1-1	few	TGCGCCAGCAGCTTGATAATGGGGACCACTGAAGCTTTCTTT	CASSLIMGTTEAFF
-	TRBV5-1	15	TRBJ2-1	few	TGCGCCAGCAGCTTGGCAAGAAACTCCTACAATGAGCAGTTCTTC	CASSLARNSYNEQFF
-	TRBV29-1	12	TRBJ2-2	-	TGCAGCGGGGCAGAGAACACCGGGGAGCTGTTTTTT	CSGAENTGELFF
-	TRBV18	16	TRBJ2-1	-	TGTGCCAGCTCACCGAATGAAGGGAACGTAAGAGGTGAGCAGTTCTTC	CASSPNEGNVRGEQFF
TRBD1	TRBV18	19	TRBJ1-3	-	TGTGCCAGCTCACTTATAGGGACAGGGCAAAGCCTCTCTGGAAACACCATATATTTT	CASSLIGTGQSLSGNTIYF
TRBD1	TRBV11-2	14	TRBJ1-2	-	TGTGCCAGCAGCTTTCGGACAGGGCCCTATGGCTACACCTTC	CASSFRTGPYGYTF
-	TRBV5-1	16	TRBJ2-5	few	TGCGCCAGCAGCTTGGGGACAGAGATACTCCAAGAGACCCAGTACTTC	CASSLGTEILQETQYF
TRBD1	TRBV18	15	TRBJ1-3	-	TGTGCCAGCTCACCATCCGGACAGGGGAGTAACACCATATATTTT	CASSPSGQGSNTIYF
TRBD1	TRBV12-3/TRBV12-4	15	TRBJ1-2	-	TGTGCCAGCAGTTTATCGCCGACAGGGAACTATGGCTACACCTTC	CASSLSPTGNYGYTF